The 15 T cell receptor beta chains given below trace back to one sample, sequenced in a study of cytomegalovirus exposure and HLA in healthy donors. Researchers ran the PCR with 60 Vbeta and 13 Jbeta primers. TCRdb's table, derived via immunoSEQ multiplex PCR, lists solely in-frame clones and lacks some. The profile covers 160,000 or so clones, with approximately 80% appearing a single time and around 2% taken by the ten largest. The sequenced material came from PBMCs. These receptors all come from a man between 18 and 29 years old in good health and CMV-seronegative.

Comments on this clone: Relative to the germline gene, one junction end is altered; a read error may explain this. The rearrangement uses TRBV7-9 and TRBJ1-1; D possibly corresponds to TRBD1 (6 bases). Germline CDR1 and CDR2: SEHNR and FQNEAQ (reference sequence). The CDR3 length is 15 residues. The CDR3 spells CSSSLVGRGASEAFF. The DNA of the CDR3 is TGTTCCAGCAGCTTAGTAGGCAGGGGAGCCTCTGAAGCTTTCTTT. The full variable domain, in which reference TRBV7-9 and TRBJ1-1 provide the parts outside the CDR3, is DTGVSQNPRHKITKRGQNVTFRCDPISEHNRLYWYRQTLGQGPEFLTYFQNEAQLEKSRLLSDRFSAERPKGSFSTLEIQRTEQGDSAMYLCSSSLVGRGASEAFFGQGTRLTVV.

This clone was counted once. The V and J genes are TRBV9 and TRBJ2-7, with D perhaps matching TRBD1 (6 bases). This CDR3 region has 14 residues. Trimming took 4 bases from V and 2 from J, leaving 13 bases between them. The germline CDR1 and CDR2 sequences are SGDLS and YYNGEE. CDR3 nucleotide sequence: TGTGCCAGCAGCTCCCGGGACACCCCCTACGAGCAGTACTTC. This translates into CASSSRDTPYEQYF. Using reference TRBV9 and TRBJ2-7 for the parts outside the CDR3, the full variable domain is DSGVTQTPKHLITATGQRVTLRCSPRSGDLSVYWYQQSLDQGLQFLIQYYNGEERAKGNILERFSAQQFPDLHSELNLSSLELGDSALYFCASSSRDTPYEQYFGPGTRLTVT.

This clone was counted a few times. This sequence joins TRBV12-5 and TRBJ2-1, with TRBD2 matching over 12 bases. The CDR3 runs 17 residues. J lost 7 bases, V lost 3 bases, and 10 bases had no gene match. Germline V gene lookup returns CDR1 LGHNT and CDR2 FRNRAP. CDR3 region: CASGFTLAGGPQNEQFF. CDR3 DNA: TGTGCTAGTGGTTTCACCCTAGCGGGAGGGCCTCAAAATGAGCAGTTCTTC. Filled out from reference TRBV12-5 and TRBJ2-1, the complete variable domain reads DARVTQTPRHKVTEMGQEVTMRCQPILGHNTVFWYRQTMMQGLELLAYFRNRAPLDDSGMPKDRFSAEMPDATLATLKIQPSEPRDSAVYFCASGFTLAGGPQNEQFFGPGTRLTVL.

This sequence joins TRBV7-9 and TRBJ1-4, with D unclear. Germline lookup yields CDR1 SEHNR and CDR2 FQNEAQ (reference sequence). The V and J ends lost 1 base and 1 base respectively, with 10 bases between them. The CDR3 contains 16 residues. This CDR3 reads CASSLVLAGTNEKLFF. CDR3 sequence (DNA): TGTGCCAGCAGCTTAGTTTTGGCAGGAACTAATGAAAAACTGTTTTTT.

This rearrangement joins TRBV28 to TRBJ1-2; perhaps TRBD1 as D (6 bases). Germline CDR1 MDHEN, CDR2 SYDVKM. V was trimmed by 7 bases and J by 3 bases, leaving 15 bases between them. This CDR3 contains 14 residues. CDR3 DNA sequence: TGTGCCAGCATCCCATGGGGGCCCCACTATGGCTACACCTTC. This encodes CASIPWGPHYGYTF.

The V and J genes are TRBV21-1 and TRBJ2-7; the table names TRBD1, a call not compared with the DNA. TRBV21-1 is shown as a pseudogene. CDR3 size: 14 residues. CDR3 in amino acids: CASSTDRRRHEQYF. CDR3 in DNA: TGTGCCAGCAGCACCGACAGGCGTCGCCACGAGCAGTACTTC.

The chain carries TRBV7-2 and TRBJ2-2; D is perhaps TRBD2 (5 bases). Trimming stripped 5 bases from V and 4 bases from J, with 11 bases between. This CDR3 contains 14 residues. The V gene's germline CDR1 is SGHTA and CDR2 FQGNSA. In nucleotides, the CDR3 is TGTGCCAGCAGCGCCCTACTAGGCACCGGGGAGCTGTTTTTT. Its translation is CASSALLGTGELFF.

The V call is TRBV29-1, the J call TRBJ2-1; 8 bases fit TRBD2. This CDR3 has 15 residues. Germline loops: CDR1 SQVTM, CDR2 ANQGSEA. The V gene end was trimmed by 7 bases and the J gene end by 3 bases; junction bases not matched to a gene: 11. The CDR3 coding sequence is TGCAGCGCCCAACCGGGGGGGGGCGGCTACAATGAGCAGTTCTTC. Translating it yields CSAQPGGGGYNEQFF.

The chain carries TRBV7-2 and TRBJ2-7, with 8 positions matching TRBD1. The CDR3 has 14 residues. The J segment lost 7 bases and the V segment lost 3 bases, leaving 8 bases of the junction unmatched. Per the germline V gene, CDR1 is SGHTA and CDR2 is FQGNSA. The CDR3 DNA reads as TGTGCCAGCAGCTTGATCAGGGGGCCGAAAGAGCAGTACTTC. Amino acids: CASSLIRGPKEQYF.

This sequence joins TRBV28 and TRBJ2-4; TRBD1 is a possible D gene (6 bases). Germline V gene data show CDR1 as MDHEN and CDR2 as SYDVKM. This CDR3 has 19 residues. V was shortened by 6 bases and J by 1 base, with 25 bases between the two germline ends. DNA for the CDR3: TGTGCCAGCAGCCTTCCGGGACACCAAACTAACACGGCCAAAAACATTCAGTACTTC. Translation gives CASSLPGHQTNTAKNIQYF.

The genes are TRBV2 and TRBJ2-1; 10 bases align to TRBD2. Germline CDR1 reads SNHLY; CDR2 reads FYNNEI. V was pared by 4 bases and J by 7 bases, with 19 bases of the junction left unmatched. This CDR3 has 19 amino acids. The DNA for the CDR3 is TGTGCCAGCAGTGTGGTGAGACAGATCGCTAGCGGGAGTTTAAATGAGCAGTTCTTC. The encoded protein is CASSVVRQIASGSLNEQFF.

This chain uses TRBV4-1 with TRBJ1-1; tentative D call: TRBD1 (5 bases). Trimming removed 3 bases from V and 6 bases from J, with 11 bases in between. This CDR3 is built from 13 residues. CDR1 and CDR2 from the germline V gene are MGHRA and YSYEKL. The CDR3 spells CASSHQGRPEAFF. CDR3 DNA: TGCGCCAGCAGCCATCAGGGTCGGCCTGAAGCTTTCTTT.

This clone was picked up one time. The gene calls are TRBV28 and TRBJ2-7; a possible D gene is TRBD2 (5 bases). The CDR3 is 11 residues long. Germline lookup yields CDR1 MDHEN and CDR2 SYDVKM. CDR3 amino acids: CAGEREGEQYF. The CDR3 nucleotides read TGTGCAGGAGAGCGTGAGGGCGAGCAGTACTTC.

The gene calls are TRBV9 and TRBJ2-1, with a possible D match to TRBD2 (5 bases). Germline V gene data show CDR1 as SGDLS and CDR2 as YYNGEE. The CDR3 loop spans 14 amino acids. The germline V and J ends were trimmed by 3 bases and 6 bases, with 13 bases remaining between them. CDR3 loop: CASSEVPSPNEQFF. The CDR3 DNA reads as TGTGCCAGCAGCGAGGTTCCTAGCCCCAATGAGCAGTTCTTC.

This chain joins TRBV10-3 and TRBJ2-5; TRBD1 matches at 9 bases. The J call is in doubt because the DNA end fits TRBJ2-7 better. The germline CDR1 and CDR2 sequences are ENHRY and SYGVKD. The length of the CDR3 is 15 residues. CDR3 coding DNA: TGTGCCATCAGTGATAGGGACAGGGTAACCTACGAGCAGTACTTC. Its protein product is CAISDRDRVTYEQYF.